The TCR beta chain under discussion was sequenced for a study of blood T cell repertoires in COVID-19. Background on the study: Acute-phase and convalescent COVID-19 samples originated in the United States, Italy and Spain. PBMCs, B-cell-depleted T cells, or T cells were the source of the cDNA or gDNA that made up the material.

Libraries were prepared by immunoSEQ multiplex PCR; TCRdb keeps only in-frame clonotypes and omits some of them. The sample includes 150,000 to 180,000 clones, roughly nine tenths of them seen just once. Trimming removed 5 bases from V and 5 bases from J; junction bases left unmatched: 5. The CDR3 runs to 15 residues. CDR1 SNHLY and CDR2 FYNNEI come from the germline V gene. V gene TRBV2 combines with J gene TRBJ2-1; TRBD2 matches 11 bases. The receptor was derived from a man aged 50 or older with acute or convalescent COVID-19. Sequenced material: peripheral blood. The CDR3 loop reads CASSSGTSGNNEQFF. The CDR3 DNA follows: TGTGCCAGCAGTTCCGGGACTAGCGGTAACAATGAGCAGTTCTTC. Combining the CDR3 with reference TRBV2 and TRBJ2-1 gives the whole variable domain EPEVTQTPSHQVTQMGQEVILRCVPISNHLYFYWYRQILGQKVEFLVSFYNNEISEKSEIFDDQFSVERPDGSNFTLKIRSTKLEDSAMYFCASSSGTSGNNEQFFGPGTRLTVL.